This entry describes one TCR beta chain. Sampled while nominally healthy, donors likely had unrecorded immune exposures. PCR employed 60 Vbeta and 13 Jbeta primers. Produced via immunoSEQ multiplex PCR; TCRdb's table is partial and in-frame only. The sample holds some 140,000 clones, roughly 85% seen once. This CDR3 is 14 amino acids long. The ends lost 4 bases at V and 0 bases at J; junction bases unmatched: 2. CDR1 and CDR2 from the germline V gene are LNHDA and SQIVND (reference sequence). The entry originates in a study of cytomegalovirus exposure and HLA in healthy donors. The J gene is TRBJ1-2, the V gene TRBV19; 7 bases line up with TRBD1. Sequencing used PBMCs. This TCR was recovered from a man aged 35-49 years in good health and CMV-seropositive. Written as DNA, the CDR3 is TGTGCCAGTAGTACACAGGGGCCTAACTATGGCTACACCTTC. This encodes CASSTQGPNYGYTF.